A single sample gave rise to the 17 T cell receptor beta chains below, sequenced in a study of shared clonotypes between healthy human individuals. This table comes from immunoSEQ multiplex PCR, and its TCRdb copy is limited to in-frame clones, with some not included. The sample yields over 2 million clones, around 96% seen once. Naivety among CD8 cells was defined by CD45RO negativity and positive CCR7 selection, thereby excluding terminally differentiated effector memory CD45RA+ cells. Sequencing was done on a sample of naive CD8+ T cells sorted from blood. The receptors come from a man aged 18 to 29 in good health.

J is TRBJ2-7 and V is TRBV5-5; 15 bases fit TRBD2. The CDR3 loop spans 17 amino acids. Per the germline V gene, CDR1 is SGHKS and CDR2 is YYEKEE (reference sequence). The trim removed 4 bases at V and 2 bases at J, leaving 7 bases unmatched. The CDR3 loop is CASSPGTSGGYPYEQYF. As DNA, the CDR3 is TGTGCCAGCAGCCCCGGGACTAGCGGGGGGTACCCCTACGAGCAGTACTTC.

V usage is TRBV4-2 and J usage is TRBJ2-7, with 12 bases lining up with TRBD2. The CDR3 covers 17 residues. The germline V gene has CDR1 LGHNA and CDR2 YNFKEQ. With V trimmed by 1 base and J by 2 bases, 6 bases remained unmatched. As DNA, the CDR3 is TGTGCCAGCAGCCAAGGACTAGCGGGAGAATTCCCCTACGAGCAGTACTTC. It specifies CASSQGLAGEFPYEQYF.

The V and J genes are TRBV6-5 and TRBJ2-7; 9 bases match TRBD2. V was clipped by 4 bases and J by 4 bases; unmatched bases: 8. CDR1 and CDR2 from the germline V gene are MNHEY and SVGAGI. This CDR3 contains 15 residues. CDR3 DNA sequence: TGTGCCAGCAGTTGGGCTAGCGGGACGGTTTACGAGCAGTACTTC. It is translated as CASSWASGTVYEQYF.

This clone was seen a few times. CDR3 in amino acids: CSVEGQGAEAFF. The CDR3 DNA reads as TGCAGCGTTGAAGGACAGGGAGCTGAAGCTTTCTTT. The V call is TRBV29-1, the J call TRBJ1-1, with 7 bases lining up with TRBD1. Trimming cost V 1 base and J 6 bases; bases outside gene matches: 2. CDR1 is SQVTM, CDR2 ANQGSEA, per germline. The CDR3 is made up of 12 amino acids.

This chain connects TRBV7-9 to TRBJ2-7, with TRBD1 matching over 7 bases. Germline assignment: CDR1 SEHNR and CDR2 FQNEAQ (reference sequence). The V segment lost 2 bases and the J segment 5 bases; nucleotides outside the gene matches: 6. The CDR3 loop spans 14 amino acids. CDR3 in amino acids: CASSLRDSQDEQYF. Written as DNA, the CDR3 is TGTGCCAGCAGCTTACGGGACAGTCAAGACGAGCAGTACTTC.

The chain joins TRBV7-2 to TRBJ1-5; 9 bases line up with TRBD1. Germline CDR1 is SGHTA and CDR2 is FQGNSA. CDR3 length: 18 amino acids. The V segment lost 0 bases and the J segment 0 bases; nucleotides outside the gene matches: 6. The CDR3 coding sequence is TGTGCCAGCAGCTTAGCCCGGACAGGGGAGTATAGCAATCAGCCCCAGCATTTT. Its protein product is CASSLARTGEYSNQPQHF.

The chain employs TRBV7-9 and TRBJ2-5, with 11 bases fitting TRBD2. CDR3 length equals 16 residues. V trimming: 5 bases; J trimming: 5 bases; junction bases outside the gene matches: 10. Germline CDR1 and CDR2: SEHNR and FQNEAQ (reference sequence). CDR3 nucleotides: TGTGCCAGCAGCCAGCCCCGACTAGCGGGGTGGGAGACCCAGTACTTC. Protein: CASSQPRLAGWETQYF. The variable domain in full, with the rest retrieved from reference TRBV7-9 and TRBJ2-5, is DTGVSQNPRHKITKRGQNVTFRCDPISEHNRLYWYRQTLGQGPEFLTYFQNEAQLEKSRLLSDRFSAERPKGSFSTLEIQRTEQGDSAMYLCASSQPRLAGWETQYFGPGTRLLVL.

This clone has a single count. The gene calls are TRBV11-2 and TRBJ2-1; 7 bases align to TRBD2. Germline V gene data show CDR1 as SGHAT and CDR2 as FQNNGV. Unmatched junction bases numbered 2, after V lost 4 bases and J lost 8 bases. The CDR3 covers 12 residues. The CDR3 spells CASSYGGDEQFF. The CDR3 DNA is TGTGCCAGCAGCTATGGGGGGGATGAGCAGTTCTTC. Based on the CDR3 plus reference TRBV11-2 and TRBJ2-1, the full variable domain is EAGVAQSPRYKIIEKRQSVAFWCNPISGHATLYWYQQILGQGPKLLIQFQNNGVVDDSQLPKDRFSAERLKGVDSTLKIQPAKLEDSAVYLCASSYGGDEQFFGPGTRLTVL.

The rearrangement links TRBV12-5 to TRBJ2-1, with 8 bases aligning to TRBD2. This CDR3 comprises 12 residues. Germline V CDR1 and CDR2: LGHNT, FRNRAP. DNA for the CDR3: TGTGCCGGGAGGGCATCCTACAATGAGCAGTTCTTC. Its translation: CAGRASYNEQFF.

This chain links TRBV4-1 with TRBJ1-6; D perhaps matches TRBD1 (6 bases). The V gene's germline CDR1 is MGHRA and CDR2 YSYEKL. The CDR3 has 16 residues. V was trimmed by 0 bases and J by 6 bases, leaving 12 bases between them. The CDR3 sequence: CASSQDPGQLNSPLHF. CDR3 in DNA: TGCGCCAGCAGCCAAGATCCCGGACAGCTTAATTCACCCCTCCACTTT.

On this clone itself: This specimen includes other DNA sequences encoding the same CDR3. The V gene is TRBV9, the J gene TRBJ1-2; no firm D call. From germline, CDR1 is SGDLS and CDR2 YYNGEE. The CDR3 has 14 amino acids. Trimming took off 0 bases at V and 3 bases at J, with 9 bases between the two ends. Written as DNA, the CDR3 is TGTGCCAGCAGCGTAGGGGGTCGCGACTATGGCTACACCTTC. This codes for CASSVGGRDYGYTF.

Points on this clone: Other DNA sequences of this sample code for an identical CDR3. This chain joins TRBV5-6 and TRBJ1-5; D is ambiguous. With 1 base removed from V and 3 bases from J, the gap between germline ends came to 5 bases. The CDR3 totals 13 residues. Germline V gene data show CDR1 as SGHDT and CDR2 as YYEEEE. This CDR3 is CASSLSPNQPQHF. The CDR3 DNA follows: TGTGCCAGCAGCTTGTCCCCCAATCAGCCCCAGCATTTT.

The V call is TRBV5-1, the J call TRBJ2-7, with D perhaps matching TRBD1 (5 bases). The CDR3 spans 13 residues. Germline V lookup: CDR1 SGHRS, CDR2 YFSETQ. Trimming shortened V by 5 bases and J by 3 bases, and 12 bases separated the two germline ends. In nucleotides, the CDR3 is TGCGCCAGCAGTTACCGGACAAACTACGAGCAGTACTTC. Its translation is CASSYRTNYEQYF. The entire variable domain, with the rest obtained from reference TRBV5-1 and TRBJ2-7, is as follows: KAGVTQTPRYLIKTRGQQVTLSCSPISGHRSVSWYQQTPGQGLQFLFEYFSETQRNKGNFPGRFSGRQFSNSRSEMNVSTLELGDSALYLCASSYRTNYEQYFGPGTRLTVT.

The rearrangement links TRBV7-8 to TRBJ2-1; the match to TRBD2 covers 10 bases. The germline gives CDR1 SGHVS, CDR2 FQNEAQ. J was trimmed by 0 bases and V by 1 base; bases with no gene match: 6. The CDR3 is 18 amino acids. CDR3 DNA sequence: TGTGCCAGCAGCTTAGGACTAGCGGGCGGATACTCCTACAATGAGCAGTTCTTC. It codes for CASSLGLAGGYSYNEQFF.

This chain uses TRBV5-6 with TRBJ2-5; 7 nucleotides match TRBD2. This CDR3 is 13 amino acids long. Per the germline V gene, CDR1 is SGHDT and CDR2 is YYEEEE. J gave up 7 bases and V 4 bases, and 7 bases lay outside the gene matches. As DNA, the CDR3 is TGTGCCAGCAGCCACGGGACGGGAGGGACCCAGTACTTC. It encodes CASSHGTGGTQYF.

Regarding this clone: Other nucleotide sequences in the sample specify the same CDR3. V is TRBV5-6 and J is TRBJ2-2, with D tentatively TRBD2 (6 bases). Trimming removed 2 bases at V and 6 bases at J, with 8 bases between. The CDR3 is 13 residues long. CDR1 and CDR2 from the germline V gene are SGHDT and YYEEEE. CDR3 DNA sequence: TGTGCCAGCAGCTTTGGAGGGCCCGGGGAGCTGTTTTTT. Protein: CASSFGGPGELFF.

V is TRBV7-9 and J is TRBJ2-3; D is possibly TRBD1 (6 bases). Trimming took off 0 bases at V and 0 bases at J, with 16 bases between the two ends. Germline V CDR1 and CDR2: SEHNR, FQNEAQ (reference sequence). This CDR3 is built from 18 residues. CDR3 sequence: CASSLAGRDTESTDTQYF. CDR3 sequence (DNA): TGTGCCAGCAGCTTAGCTGGTCGGGACACCGAAAGCACAGATACGCAGTATTTT.